This T cell receptor (beta chain) originates from a study of human T cells and chemical hapten exposure. The study used a library that attached unique molecular identifiers to individual cDNA molecules. One entry per CDR3 protein results from TCRdb running MiXCR on the 5' RACE reads. The data show 81,000 or so distinct CDR3 sequences, with 7.7% seen just once and about 2.2% held by the top ten. Unseparated into fractions, whole blood served as the source from which total RNA was extracted. The CDR3 length is 15 residues. V was pared by 8 bases and J by 1 base, with 15 bases between. This clonotype was seen a handful of times. Its antigen is not identified. Study results and limitations: After DPC sensitization, TCRs above 1 in 1000 frequency showed no change.

The receptor comes from a male donor in good health. This chain joins TRBV12-3 or TRBV12-4 and TRBJ1-3; a possible D gene is TRBD1 (5 bases). In DNA, the CDR3 is TGTGCCAGCTGGACGACGGACAATTCTGGAAACACCATATATTTT. Translating gives CASWTTDNSGNTIYF.